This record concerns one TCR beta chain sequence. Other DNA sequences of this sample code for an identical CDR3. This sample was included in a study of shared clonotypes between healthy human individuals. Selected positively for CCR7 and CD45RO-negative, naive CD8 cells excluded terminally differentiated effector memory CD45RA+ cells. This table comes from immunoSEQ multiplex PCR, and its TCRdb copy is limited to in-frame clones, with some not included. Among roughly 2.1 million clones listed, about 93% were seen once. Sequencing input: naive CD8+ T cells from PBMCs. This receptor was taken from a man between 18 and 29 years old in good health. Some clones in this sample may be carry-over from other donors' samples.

The CDR3 loop reads CASSVVPAGVTDTQYF. DNA for the CDR3: TGTGCCAGCAGCGTAGTTCCAGCGGGAGTCACAGATACGCAGTATTTT. The rearrangement uses TRBV9 and TRBJ2-3, with 8 bases that match TRBD2. The V and J ends lost 0 bases and 2 bases, in that order; junction bases with no gene match: 5. There are 16 residues in the CDR3. The germline V gene has CDR1 SGDLS and CDR2 YYNGEE.